This is a list of T cell receptor beta chains from one sample in a study of identical twins. TCRdb ran MiXCR on the 5' RACE reads and lists one entry per CDR3 protein. The table shows 540,000 or so distinct CDR3 sequences, with around 24% occurring only once. These same data were also listed under a study on yellow fever vaccine responses in identical twins.

Sequenced sample: CD4+ T cells sorted from blood. These TCRs come from a woman between 18 and 29 years old in good health. Both conserved end residues are trimmed from each CDR3. A D gene is named only where the DNA matches it firmly.

>TRBV5-6|TRBJ2-3|TRBD1
ASSLPGQGFSDTQY
>TRBV9|TRBJ2-2|TRBD1
ASSDGDRANTGELF
>TRBV6-5|TRBJ2-5|.
ASLRGETQY
>TRBV12-3/TRBV12-4|TRBJ2-7|TRBD1
ASRPTGGNEQY
>TRBV6-5|TRBJ2-5|.
ASSYGGQETQY
>TRBV20-1|TRBJ1-1|TRBD1
SARRITGVYAF
>TRBV20-1|TRBJ1-4|.
SARGQGNEKLF
>TRBV2|TRBJ1-3|.
ASRNAGTTGNTIY
>TRBV20-1|TRBJ1-5|.
SARRSTYSNQPQH
>TRBV2|TRBJ2-5|.
ASSEARTQY
>TRBV24-1|TRBJ2-6|.
ATSDRISGANVLT
>TRBV24-1|TRBJ1-5|TRBD1
ATGDPGGNNQPQH
>TRBV20-1|TRBJ1-6|.
SAAGRDSPLH
>TRBV7-8|TRBJ1-6|.
ASSLVLQGSPLH
>TRBV7-8|TRBJ2-3|TRBD2
ASSIRLAHFSTDTQY
>TRBV5-5|TRBJ2-3|TRBD1
ASSLGGTGITDTQY
>TRBV20-1|TRBJ1-6|.
SAKGGLDSPLH
>TRBV6-1|TRBJ1-2|TRBD1
ASSIRTGRNYGYT
>TRBV11-2|TRBJ2-1|TRBD2
ASSPRPLASGSYNEQF
>TRBV20-1|TRBJ2-5|TRBD1
SARTGGVKTQY
>TRBV5-1|TRBJ2-1|.
ASRPGALLKSEQF
>TRBV24-1|TRBJ2-3|.
ATQPRGAGSTDTQY
>TRBV28|TRBJ2-1|TRBD2
ASSLSGNPRDEQF
>TRBV7-2|TRBJ2-1|TRBD1
ASSRRDRTHEQF